This TCR beta chain was documented in a study of blood T cell repertoires in COVID-19. For the study at large: The United States, Italy and Spain supplied acute and convalescent COVID-19 samples. In each case, the material was cDNA or gDNA derived from T cells, B-cell-depleted T cells, or PBMCs.

Original processing methods: Amplification of reference gene primers provided the estimated nucleated cell counts. Assay: immunoSEQ multiplex PCR; the TCRdb copy retains only in-frame clones and omits some. V, J and clone size reflect that table, while D and trimming were determined from the DNA. This table holds 55,000 to 80,000 clones, 80% to 90% found once. The CDR3 is made up of 11 amino acids. Trimming at V came to 7 bases and at J to 4 bases, leaving 0 bases not matched to a gene. Per the germline V gene, CDR1 is SGHRS and CDR2 is YFSETQ. The J gene is TRBJ2-5, the V gene TRBV5-1; 8 bases fit TRBD2. The TCR originated in a human donor in a cohort sampled during active COVID-19. The sequencing sample was made of peripheral blood. CDR3 sequence reads: CASAGGETQYF. CDR3 coding DNA: TGCGCCAGCGCGGGGGGAGAGACCCAGTACTTC.